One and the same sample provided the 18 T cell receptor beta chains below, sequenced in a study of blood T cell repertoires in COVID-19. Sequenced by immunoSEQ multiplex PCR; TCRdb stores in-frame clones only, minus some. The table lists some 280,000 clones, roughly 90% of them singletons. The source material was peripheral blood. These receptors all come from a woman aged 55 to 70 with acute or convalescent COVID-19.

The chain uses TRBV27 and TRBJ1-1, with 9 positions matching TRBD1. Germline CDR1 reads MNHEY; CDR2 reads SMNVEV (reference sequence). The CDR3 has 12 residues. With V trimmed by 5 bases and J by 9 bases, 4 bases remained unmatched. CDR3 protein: CASSPGTGKAFF. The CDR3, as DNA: TGTGCCAGCAGTCCAGGGACAGGGAAAGCTTTCTTT.

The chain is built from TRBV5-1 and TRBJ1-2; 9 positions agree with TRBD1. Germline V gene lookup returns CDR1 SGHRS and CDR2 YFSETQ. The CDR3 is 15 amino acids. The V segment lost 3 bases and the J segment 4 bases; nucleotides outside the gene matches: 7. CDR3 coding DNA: TGCGCCAGCAGCTCGGGACAGGGACCGACCTATGGCTACACCTTC. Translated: CASSSGQGPTYGYTF.

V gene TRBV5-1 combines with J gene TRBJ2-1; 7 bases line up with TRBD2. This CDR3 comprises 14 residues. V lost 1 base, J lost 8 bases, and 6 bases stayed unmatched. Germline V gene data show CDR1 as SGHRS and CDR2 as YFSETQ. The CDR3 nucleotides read TGCGCCAGCAGCTTGCCCGGGACTATCTATGAGCAGTTCTTC. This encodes CASSLPGTIYEQFF.

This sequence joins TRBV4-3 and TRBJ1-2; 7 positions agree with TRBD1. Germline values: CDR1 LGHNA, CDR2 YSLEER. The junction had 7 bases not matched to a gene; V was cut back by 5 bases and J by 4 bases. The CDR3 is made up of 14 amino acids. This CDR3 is CASSSSDRAYGYTF. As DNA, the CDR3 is TGCGCCAGCAGCAGTTCCGACAGGGCCTATGGCTACACCTTC.

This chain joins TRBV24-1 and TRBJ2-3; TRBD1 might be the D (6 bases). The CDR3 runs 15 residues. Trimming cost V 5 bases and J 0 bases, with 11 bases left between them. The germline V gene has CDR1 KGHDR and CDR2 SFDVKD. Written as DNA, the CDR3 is TGTGCCACCAGTGCGACAGGAACTAGCACAGATACGCAGTATTTT. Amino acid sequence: CATSATGTSTDTQYF.

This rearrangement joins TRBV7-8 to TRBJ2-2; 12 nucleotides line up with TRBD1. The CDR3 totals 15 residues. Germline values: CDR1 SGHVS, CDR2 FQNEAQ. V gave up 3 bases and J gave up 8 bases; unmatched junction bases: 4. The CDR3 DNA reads TGTGCCAGCAGCTTGGGACAGGGGGCAGGTGGGGAGCTGTTTTTT. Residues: CASSLGQGAGGELFF.

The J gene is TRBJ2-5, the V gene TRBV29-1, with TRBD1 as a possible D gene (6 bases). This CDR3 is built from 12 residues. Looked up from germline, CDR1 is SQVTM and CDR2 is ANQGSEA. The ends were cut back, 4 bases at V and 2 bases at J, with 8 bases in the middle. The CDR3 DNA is TGCAGCGTTGTGAGGGGGCAAGAGACCCAGTACTTC. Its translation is CSVVRGQETQYF.

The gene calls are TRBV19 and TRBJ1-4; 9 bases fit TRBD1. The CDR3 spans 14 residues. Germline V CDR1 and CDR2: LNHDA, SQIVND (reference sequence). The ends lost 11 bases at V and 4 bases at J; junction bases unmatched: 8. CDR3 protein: CAGRRQGDNEKLFF. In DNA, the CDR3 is TGTGCCGGGCGGAGACAGGGGGATAATGAAAAACTGTTTTTT.

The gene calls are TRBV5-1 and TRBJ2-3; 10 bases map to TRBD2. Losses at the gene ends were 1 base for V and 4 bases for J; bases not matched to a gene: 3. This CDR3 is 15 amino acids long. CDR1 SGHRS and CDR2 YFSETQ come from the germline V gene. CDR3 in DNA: TGCGCCAGCAGCTTGACTAGCGGGGTCTCAGATACGCAGTATTTT. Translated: CASSLTSGVSDTQYF.

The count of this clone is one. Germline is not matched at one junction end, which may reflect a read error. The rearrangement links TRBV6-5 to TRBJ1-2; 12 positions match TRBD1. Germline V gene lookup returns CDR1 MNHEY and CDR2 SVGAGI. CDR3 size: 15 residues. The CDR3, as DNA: TGTACCAGCAGTAGGCCCGGGACAGGGGGCGATGGCTACACCTTC. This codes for CTSSRPGTGGDGYTF.

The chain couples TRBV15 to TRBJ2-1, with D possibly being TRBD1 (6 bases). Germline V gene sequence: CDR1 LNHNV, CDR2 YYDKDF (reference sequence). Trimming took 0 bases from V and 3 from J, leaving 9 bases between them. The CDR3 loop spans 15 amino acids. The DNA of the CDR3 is TGTGCCACCAGCAGAGACAGGGGATTCTACAATGAGCAGTTCTTC. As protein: CATSRDRGFYNEQFF.

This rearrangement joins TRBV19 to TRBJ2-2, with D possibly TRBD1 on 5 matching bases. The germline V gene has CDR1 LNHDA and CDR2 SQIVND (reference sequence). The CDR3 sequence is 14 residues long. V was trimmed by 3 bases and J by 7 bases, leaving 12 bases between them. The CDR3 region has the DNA TGTGCCAGTAGTATCCTACAGGATAACGGGGAGCTGTTTTTT. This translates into CASSILQDNGELFF.

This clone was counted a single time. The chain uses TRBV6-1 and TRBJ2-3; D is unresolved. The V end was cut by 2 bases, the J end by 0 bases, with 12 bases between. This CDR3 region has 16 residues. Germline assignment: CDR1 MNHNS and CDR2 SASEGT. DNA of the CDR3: TGTGCCAGCAGTGAAAGGTTGGCTAGGAGCACAGATACGCAGTATTTT. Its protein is CASSERLARSTDTQYF.

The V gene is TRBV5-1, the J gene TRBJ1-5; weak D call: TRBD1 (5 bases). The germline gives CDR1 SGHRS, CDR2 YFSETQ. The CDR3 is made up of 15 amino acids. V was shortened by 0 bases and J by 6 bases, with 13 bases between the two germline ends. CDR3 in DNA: TGCGCCAGCAGCTTGGATGGGGCGGGGGGTCAGCCCCAGCATTTT. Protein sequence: CASSLDGAGGQPQHF.

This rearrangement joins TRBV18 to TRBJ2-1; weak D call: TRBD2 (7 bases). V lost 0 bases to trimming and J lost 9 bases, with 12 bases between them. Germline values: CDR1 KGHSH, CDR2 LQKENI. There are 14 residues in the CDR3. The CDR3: CASSPPGGASEQFF. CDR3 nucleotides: TGTGCCAGCTCACCACCAGGGGGGGCCAGTGAGCAGTTCTTC.

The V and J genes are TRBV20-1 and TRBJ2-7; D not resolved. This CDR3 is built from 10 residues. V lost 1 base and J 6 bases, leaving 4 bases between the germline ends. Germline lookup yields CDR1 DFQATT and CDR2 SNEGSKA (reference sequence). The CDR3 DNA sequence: TGCAGTGCTAGAGGCAGCGAGCAGTACTTC. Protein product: CSARGSEQYF.

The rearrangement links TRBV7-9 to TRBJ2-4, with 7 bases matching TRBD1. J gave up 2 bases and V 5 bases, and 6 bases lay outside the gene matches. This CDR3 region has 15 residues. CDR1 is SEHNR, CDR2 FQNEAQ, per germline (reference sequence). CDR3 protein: CASSREQGTKNIQYF. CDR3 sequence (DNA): TGTGCCAGCAGCAGAGAACAGGGGACCAAAAACATTCAGTACTTC.

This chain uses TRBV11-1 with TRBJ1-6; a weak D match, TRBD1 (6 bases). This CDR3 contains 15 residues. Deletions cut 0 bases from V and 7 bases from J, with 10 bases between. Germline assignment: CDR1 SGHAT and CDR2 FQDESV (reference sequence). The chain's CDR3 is CASSLADSLNSPLHF. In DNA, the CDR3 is TGTGCCAGCAGCTTAGCGGACAGCCTCAATTCACCCCTCCACTTT.